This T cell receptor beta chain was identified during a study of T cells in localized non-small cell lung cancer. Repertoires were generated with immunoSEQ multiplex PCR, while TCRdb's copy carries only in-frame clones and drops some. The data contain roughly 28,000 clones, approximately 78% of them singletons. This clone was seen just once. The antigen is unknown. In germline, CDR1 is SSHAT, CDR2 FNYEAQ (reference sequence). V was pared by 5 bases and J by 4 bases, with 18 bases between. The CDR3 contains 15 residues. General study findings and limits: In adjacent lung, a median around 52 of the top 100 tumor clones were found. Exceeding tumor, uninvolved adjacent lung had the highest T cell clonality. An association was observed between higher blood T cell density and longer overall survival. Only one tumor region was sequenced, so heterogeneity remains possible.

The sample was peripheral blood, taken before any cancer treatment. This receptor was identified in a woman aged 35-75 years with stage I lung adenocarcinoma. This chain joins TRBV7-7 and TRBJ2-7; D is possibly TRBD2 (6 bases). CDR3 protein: CASSIVRGAGYEQYF. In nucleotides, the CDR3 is TGTGCCAGCAGCATCGTCCGCGGGGCCGGATACGAGCAGTACTTC.